This T cell receptor beta chain was sequenced for a study of shared T cell receptors in the human thymus. TCRdb's table, derived via immunoSEQ multiplex PCR, lists solely in-frame clones and lacks some. There are 650,000 to 950,000 clones in the sample; 70% to 90% occur only once, and roughly 0.01% lies in the top ten. Per the germline V gene, CDR1 is LNHDA and CDR2 is SQIVND (reference sequence). The V and J ends lost 9 bases and 6 bases respectively, with 10 bases between them. The CDR3 length is 11 residues. A further study also used this sample, focusing on human thymus T cells. That report adds: What appeared biased in thymic and blood repertoires was the usage of V and J genes.

Source material: thymocytes. This clonotype was obtained from a girl under three years old with a congenital heart defect. The rearrangement uses TRBV19 and TRBJ2-3; the D is unclear. CDR3: CASRVMDTQYF. The CDR3 DNA follows: TGTGCCAGCCGGGTGATGGATACGCAGTATTTT.